This T cell receptor (beta chain) came from a study of T-cell memory formation after mild COVID-19. UMIs and sample barcodes were carried by the TCR alpha and TCR beta cDNA libraries that 5'RACE produced using constant-segment primers. TCRdb re-called the 5' RACE reads through MiXCR, storing one row per CDR3 protein. Seen here are 280,000 or so distinct CDR3 sequences, about a sixth observed once, and the top ten hold roughly 23%. The V gene lost 4 bases and the J gene lost 6 bases, with 13 bases spanning the gap. This CDR3 is 13 amino acids long. CDR1 is SGHRS, CDR2 YFSETQ, per germline. This clonotype was found a few times.

The sample consisted of PBMCs or a T cell subset sorted from them (not recorded which). The J gene is TRBJ1-1, the V gene TRBV5-1; D is perhaps TRBD1 (5 bases). The source is a man between 18 and 35 years old who had mild COVID-19 (a few samples of this study predate the infection). Cell type and time point are not known. CDR3 loop: CASSRDSGPEAFF. DNA of the CDR3: TGCGCCAGCAGCAGGGACTCCGGCCCTGAAGCTTTCTTT.